This T cell receptor (beta chain) was captured in a study of cytomegalovirus exposure and HLA in healthy donors. The CDR3 is 17 amino acids. Per the germline V gene, CDR1 is GTSNPN and CDR2 is SVGIG (reference sequence). V gave up 4 bases and J gave up 8 bases, with 24 bases separating them. Regarding this clone: Its antigen is currently unknown.

Broader study findings: Earlier results showed most TCR beta V segments being productive about 87% or about 30% of the time. Listed as cytomegalovirus-associated were 150 or so TCR beta chains. Trimming of TCR beta V- and J-genes showed a link, identified in a later analysis, to a missense DCLRE1C variant.

This PCR relied on a set of 60 Vbeta primers and 13 Jbeta primers. The assay was immunoSEQ multiplex PCR, and TCRdb's table has in-frame clones only and misses some. The sample carries 100,000 to 150,000 clones, over 75% recorded once. Sequenced sample: PBMCs. V usage is TRBV30 and J usage is TRBJ1-6; tentatively, D is TRBD1 (6 bases). This sequence was found in a boy aged 5-17 years in good health and CMV-seronegative. The CDR3 sequence is CAWTPLPGHFFHSPLHF. CDR3 nucleotide sequence: TGTGCCTGGACTCCTCTCCCGGGACATTTTTTTCATTCACCCCTCCACTTT.